The source of this TCR beta chain is a study of CD8 T cells in ankylosing spondylitis. The CDR3 is made up of 17 amino acids. In germline, CDR1 is SGHAT, CDR2 FQNNGV. Trimming cost V 0 bases and J 4 bases, with 16 bases left between them. TCRdb re-called the 5' RACE reads with MiXCR, one entry per CDR3 protein. Here the sample spans just over 350,000 distinct CDR3 sequences, approximately 22% being singletons. Whole-study findings and limits: Characteristic of ankylosing spondylitis blood, it appeared, was a TCR beta motif comprising about 8 highly homologous variants. Certain motif variants had earlier appeared in reactive arthritis synovial fluid and blood. The study looked at matched synovial fluid samples from ankylosing spondylitis patients. Disease-linked clones were reported to be significantly enriched there.

On this clonotype: Its antigen remains unidentified.

The sequencing input was blood, either unsorted or a sorted T cell fraction (not recorded which). The V call is TRBV11-2, the J call TRBJ2-1; D possibly corresponds to TRBD2 (6 bases). This TCR was recovered from a male donor with ankylosing spondylitis or in good health (not recorded which). DNA of the CDR3: TGTGCCAGCAGCTTAGAAGCGGAGGGGCTGACGTACAATGAGCAGTTCTTC. As protein: CASSLEAEGLTYNEQFF.